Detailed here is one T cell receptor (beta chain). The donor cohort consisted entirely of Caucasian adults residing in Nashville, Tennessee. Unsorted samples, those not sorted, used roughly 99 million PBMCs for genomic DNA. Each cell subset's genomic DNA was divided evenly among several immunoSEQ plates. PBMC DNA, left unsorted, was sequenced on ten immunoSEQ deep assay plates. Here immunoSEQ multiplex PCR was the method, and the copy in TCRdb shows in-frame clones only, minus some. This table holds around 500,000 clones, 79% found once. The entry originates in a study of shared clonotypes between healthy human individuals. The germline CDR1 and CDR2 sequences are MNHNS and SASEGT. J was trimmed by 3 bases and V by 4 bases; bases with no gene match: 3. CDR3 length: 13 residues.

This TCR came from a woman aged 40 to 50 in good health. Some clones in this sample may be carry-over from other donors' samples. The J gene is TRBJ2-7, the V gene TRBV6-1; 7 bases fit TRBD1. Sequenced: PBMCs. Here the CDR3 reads CASSAGQYYEQYF. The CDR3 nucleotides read TGTGCCAGCAGTGCGGGACAGTACTACGAGCAGTACTTC.